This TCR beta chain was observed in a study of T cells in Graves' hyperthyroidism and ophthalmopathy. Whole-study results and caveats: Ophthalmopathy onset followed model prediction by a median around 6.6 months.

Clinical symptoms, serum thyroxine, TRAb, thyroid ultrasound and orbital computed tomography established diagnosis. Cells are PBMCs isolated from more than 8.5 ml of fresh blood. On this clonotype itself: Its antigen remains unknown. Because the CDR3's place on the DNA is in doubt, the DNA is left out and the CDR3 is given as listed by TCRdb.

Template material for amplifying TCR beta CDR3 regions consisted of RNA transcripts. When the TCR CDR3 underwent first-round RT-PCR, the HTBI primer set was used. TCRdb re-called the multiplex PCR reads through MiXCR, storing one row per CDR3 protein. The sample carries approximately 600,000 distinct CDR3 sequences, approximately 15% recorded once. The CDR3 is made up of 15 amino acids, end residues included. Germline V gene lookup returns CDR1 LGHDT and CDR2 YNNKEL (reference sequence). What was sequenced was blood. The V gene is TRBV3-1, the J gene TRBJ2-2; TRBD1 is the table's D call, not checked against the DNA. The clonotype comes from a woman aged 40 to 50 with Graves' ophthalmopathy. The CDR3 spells CASSQDFGPGGELFF.